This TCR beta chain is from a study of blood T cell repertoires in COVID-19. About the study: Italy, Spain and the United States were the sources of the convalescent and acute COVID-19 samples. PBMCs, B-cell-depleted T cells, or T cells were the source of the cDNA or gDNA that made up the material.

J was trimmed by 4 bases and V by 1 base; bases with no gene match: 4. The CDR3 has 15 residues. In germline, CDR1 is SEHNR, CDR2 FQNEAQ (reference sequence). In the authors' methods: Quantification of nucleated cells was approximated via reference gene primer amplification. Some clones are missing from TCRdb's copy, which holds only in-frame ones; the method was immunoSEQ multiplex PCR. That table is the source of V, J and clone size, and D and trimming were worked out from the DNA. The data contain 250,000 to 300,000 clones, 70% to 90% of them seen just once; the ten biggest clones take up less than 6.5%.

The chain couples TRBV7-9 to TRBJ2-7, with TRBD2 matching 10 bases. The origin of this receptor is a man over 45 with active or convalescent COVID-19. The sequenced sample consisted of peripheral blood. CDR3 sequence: CASSLEASGSYEQYF. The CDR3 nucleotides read TGTGCCAGCAGCTTAGAGGCTAGCGGGAGTTACGAGCAGTACTTC.